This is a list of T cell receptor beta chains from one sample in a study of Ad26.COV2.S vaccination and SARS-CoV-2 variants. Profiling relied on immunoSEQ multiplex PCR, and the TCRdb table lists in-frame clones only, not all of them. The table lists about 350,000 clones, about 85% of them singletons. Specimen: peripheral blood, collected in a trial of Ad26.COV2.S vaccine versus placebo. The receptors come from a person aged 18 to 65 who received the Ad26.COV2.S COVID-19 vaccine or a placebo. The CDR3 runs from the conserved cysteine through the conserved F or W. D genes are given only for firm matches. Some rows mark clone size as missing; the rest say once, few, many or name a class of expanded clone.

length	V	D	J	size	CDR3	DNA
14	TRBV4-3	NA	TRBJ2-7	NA	CASSQDLTGYEQYF	TGCGCCAGCAGCCAAGATCTTACAGGGTACGAGCAGTACTTC
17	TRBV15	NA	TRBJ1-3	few	CATSRDPQGGSGNTIYF	TGTGCCACCAGCAGAGACCCACAGGGCGGCTCTGGAAACACCATATATTTT
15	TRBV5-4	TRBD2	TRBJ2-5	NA	CASSLASGPQETQYF	TGTGCCAGCAGCTTGGCTAGCGGGCCCCAAGAGACCCAGTACTTC
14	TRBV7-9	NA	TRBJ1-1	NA	CASSRSTVNTEAFF	TGTGCCAGCAGCCGCTCGACGGTAAACACTGAAGCTTTCTTT
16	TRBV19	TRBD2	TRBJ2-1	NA	CASSIWGSGRANEQFF	TGTGCCAGTAGTATCTGGGGTAGCGGGAGGGCCAATGAGCAGTTCTTC
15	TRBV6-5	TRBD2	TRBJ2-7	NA	CASRLAGGASYEQYF	TGTGCCAGCAGACTAGCGGGAGGCGCCTCCTACGAGCAGTACTTC
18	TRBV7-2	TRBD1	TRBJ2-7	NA	CASSLVVPGGHYFYEQYF	TGTGCCAGCAGCTTAGTTGTCCCAGGGGGCCACTATTTCTACGAGCAGTACTTC
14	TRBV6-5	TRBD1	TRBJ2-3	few	CATAPGQGTNTQYF	TGTGCCACCGCGCCGGGACAGGGGACAAATACGCAGTATTTT
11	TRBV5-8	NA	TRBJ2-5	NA	CASRGQETQYF	TGTGCCAGCAGGGGGCAAGAGACCCAGTACTTC
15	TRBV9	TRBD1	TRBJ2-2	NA	CASSDGTANTGELFF	TGTGCCAGCAGCGACGGGACAGCCAACACCGGGGAGCTGTTTTTT
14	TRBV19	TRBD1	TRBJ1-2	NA	CASTSGGTNYGYTF	TGTGCCAGTACCTCAGGGGGAACTAACTATGGCTACACCTTC
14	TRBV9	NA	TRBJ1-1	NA	CASTLVGGNTEAFF	TGTGCCAGCACCCTAGTCGGGGGGAACACTGAAGCTTTCTTT
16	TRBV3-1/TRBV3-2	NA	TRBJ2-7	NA	CASSPTQEGLSYEQYF	TGTGCCAGCAGCCCGACCCAGGAGGGACTGTCCTACGAGCAGTACTTC
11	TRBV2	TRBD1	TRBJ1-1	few	CASSTYRGTFF	TGTGCCAGCAGTACCTACAGGGGGACTTTCTTT
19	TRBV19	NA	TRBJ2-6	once	CASSNPGTASHSGANVLTF	TGTGCCAGTAGTAATCCCGGGACCGCTTCCCACTCTGGGGCCAACGTCCTGACTTTC
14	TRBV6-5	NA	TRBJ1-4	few	CASSPDIWDEKLFF	TGTGCCAGCAGCCCGGACATCTGGGATGAAAAACTGTTTTTT
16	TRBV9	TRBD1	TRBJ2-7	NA	CASSVLGGQGAYEQYF	TGTGCCAGCAGCGTATTGGGGGGACAGGGGGCCTACGAGCAGTACTTC
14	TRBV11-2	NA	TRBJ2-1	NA	CASHLNGRYNEQFF	TGTGCCAGCCACTTAAATGGACGGTACAATGAGCAGTTCTTC
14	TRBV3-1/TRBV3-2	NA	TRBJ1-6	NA	CASSQGGGNSPLHF	TGTGCCAGCAGCCAAGGGGGAGGGAATTCACCCCTCCACTTT
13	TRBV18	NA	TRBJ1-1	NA	CASSPRANTEAFF	TGTGCCAGCTCACCACGAGCGAACACTGAAGCTTTCTTT
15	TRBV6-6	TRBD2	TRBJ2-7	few	CASSYSTSGFYEQYF	TGTGCCAGCAGTTACTCGACTAGCGGTTTCTACGAGCAGTACTTC
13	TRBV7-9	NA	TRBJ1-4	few	CASSLIGNEKLFF	TGTGCCAGCAGCCTGATAGGCAATGAAAAACTGTTTTTT